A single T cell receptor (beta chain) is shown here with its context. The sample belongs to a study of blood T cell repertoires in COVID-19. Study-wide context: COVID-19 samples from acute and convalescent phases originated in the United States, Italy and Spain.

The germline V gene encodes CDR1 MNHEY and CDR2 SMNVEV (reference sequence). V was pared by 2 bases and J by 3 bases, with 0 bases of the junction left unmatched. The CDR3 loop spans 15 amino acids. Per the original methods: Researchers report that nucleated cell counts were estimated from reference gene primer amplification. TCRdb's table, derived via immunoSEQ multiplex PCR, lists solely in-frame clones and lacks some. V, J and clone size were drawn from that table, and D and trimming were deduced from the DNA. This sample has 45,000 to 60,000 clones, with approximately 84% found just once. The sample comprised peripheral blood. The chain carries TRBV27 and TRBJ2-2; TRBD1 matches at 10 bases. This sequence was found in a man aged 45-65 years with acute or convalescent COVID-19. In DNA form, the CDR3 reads TGTGCCAGCAGTTTAGGGACAGGGGACACCGGGGAGCTGTTTTTT. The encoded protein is CASSLGTGDTGELFF.